The rows below give T cell receptor beta chains drawn from one sample of a study of blood T cell repertoires in COVID-19. TCRdb's table, derived via immunoSEQ multiplex PCR, lists solely in-frame clones and lacks some. The sample comprises under 350,000 clones, approximately 86% of which are singletons, and 2.6% rests with the top ten. Source material: PBMCs or T cells enriched from blood (not recorded which). The source of these receptors is a woman between 18 and 29 years old who had recovered from COVID-19. Each CDR3 is given with its conserved first and last residue. A D gene is named only where the DNA matches it firmly. Some rows mark clone size as missing; the rest say once, few, many or name a class of expanded clone.

clone_size: NA
d_call: NA
v_call: TRBV19
j_call: TRBJ1-2
cdr3_nt: TGTGCCAGTAAACCCTCCGGAGGGAATGGCTACACCTTC
cdr3_aa: CASKPSGGNGYTF

clone_size: NA
d_call: TRBD2
v_call: TRBV28
j_call: TRBJ2-3
cdr3_nt: TGTGCCAGCAGATCCCGACTAGCGGGGGGTGTAAGCACAGATACGCAGTATTTT
cdr3_aa: CASRSRLAGGVSTDTQYF

clone_size: once
d_call: TRBD1
v_call: TRBV9
j_call: TRBJ1-1
cdr3_nt: TGTGCCAGCAGCGTAGCTACAGGGGGGAACACTGAAGCTTTCTTT
cdr3_aa: CASSVATGGNTEAFF

clone_size: NA
d_call: NA
v_call: TRBV6-4
j_call: TRBJ2-1
cdr3_nt: TGTGCCAGCAGTGTCGCAGGTGGGAGCCATGAGCAGTTCTTC
cdr3_aa: CASSVAGGSHEQFF

clone_size: NA
d_call: NA
v_call: TRBV11-2
j_call: TRBJ2-3
cdr3_nt: TGTGCCAGCAGCTTAGGAGCGGGTGAGAGGGATACGCAGTATTTT
cdr3_aa: CASSLGAGERDTQYF

clone_size: once
d_call: TRBD2
v_call: TRBV5-1
j_call: TRBJ2-3
cdr3_nt: TGCGCCAGCACCGGACTAGCGTATCGTGCAGATACGCAGTATTTT
cdr3_aa: CASTGLAYRADTQYF

clone_size: NA
d_call: TRBD1
v_call: TRBV7-9
j_call: TRBJ2-7
cdr3_nt: TGTGCCAGCAGCGGGCGACAGGGGTACGAGCAGTACTTC
cdr3_aa: CASSGRQGYEQYF

clone_size: NA
d_call: TRBD1
v_call: TRBV29-1
j_call: TRBJ2-7
cdr3_nt: TGCAGCGTTGAGGGACAGGAAACCTACGAGCAGTACTTC
cdr3_aa: CSVEGQETYEQYF

clone_size: NA
d_call: TRBD2
v_call: TRBV7-2
j_call: TRBJ2-7
cdr3_nt: TGTGCCAGCAGCTTAGCTATAGCGGGCTCCGCCTACGAGCAGTACTTC
cdr3_aa: CASSLAIAGSAYEQYF

clone_size: NA
d_call: NA
v_call: TRBV9
j_call: TRBJ2-5
cdr3_nt: TGTGCCAGCAGCGTAGCCCCCCAGGGGACCGCCCAAGAGACCCAGTACTTC
cdr3_aa: CASSVAPQGTAQETQYF

clone_size: NA
d_call: NA
v_call: TRBV19
j_call: TRBJ1-1
cdr3_nt: TGTGCCAGTAGTACAGGGTTGGCTGAAGCTTTCTTT
cdr3_aa: CASSTGLAEAFF

clone_size: NA
d_call: NA
v_call: TRBV7-9
j_call: TRBJ2-3
cdr3_nt: TGTGCCAGCAGCCTGTGGAGGGAGAGGTCAGATACGCAGTATTTT
cdr3_aa: CASSLWRERSDTQYF

clone_size: NA
d_call: NA
v_call: TRBV7-2
j_call: TRBJ1-4
cdr3_nt: TGTGCCAGCAGCTTTAGATCCCCGTTAGAAGCCTATAATGAAAAACTGTTTTTT
cdr3_aa: CASSFRSPLEAYNEKLFF

clone_size: NA
d_call: NA
v_call: TRBV5-8
j_call: TRBJ1-5
cdr3_nt: TGTGCCAGCAGCTTGGCGGGGAATAGCAATCAGCCCCAGCATTTT
cdr3_aa: CASSLAGNSNQPQHF

clone_size: NA
d_call: TRBD1
v_call: TRBV28
j_call: TRBJ1-2
cdr3_nt: TGTGCCAGCAGTTTCGGGGGACAGGGGGCAGTTGGCTACACCTTC
cdr3_aa: CASSFGGQGAVGYTF

clone_size: NA
d_call: TRBD1
v_call: TRBV11-3
j_call: TRBJ1-6
cdr3_nt: TGTGCCAGCAGCGTATCGACAGGGGCCCTCCACTTT
cdr3_aa: CASSVSTGALHF

clone_size: NA
d_call: NA
v_call: TRBV5-4
j_call: TRBJ1-2
cdr3_nt: TGTGCCAGCAGCCCGGGATATAACTATGGCTACACCTTC
cdr3_aa: CASSPGYNYGYTF

clone_size: NA
d_call: NA
v_call: TRBV5-8
j_call: TRBJ1-5
cdr3_nt: TGTGCCAGCAGCGGGGAGCTCCAGCCCCAGCATTTT
cdr3_aa: CASSGELQPQHF

clone_size: NA
d_call: NA
v_call: TRBV29-1
j_call: TRBJ2-7
cdr3_nt: TGCAGCGTTGCATACAGGGCTCGGGGCTCCTACGAGCAGTACTTC
cdr3_aa: CSVAYRARGSYEQYF

clone_size: NA
d_call: TRBD1
v_call: TRBV7-9
j_call: TRBJ2-7
cdr3_nt: TGTGCCAGCAGCTTAGCGTCTGACAGGGGGGACGAGCAGTACTTC
cdr3_aa: CASSLASDRGDEQYF

clone_size: NA
d_call: NA
v_call: TRBV11-3
j_call: TRBJ2-1
cdr3_nt: TGTGCCAGCAGCCCAGGGTGGGGGCTTGAAAATGAGCAGTTCTTC
cdr3_aa: CASSPGWGLENEQFF

clone_size: NA
d_call: TRBD2
v_call: TRBV3-1/TRBV3-2
j_call: TRBJ2-5
cdr3_nt: TGTGCCAGCAGCTCAATCGCGAGCGGGGGGGCCGTCAGAGAGACCCAGTACTTC
cdr3_aa: CASSSIASGGAVRETQYF

clone_size: few
d_call: TRBD1
v_call: TRBV7-2
j_call: TRBJ1-6
cdr3_nt: TGTGCCAGCAGCTTATATGGGGGACAGTTCGCTTCACCCCTCCACTTT
cdr3_aa: CASSLYGGQFASPLHF

clone_size: once
d_call: NA
v_call: TRBV7-8
j_call: TRBJ2-1
cdr3_nt: TGTGCCAGCAGCAAGGGACACCACTCCAATGAGCAGTTCTTC
cdr3_aa: CASSKGHHSNEQFF

clone_size: NA
d_call: TRBD1
v_call: TRBV7-9
j_call: TRBJ1-2
cdr3_nt: TGTGCCAGCAGATATACAGGGACAGGGATTGGGGGCTACACCTTC
cdr3_aa: CASRYTGTGIGGYTF

clone_size: NA
d_call: NA
v_call: TRBV7-7
j_call: TRBJ1-3
cdr3_nt: TGTGCCAGCAGCCAAGGCGGAGGGGTTGGAAACACCATATATTTT
cdr3_aa: CASSQGGGVGNTIYF

clone_size: NA
d_call: TRBD1
v_call: TRBV5-1
j_call: TRBJ2-5
cdr3_nt: TGCGCCAGCAGCTTGAGGGACAGACCGGAGACCCAGTACTTC
cdr3_aa: CASSLRDRPETQYF

clone_size: NA
d_call: TRBD2
v_call: TRBV11-2
j_call: TRBJ2-2
cdr3_nt: TGTGCCAGCAGCGGTACTAGCGCTCTTTGGACCGGGGAGCTGTTTTTT
cdr3_aa: CASSGTSALWTGELFF

clone_size: NA
d_call: NA
v_call: TRBV13
j_call: TRBJ2-7
cdr3_nt: TGTGCCAGCAGCCCGCGGGACAGCTCCTACGAGCAGTACTTC
cdr3_aa: CASSPRDSSYEQYF

clone_size: NA
d_call: NA
v_call: TRBV3-1/TRBV3-2
j_call: TRBJ2-1
cdr3_nt: TGTGCCAGCAGCCAAGCTGTTCCCAATGAGCAGTTCTTC
cdr3_aa: CASSQAVPNEQFF

clone_size: NA
d_call: TRBD1
v_call: TRBV5-5
j_call: TRBJ2-7
cdr3_nt: TGTGCCAGCACTCCAGGGACAGGGCTCTACGAGCAGTACTTC
cdr3_aa: CASTPGTGLYEQYF

clone_size: NA
d_call: NA
v_call: TRBV12-3/TRBV12-4
j_call: TRBJ1-2
cdr3_nt: TGTGCCAGCACCAGGGACTATGGCTACACCTTC
cdr3_aa: CASTRDYGYTF

clone_size: NA
d_call: TRBD1
v_call: TRBV27
j_call: TRBJ1-2
cdr3_nt: TGTGCCAGCAGTTCGGACAGGGGGCTCTACTCCCGTAGTGCGTACGGCTACACCTTC
cdr3_aa: CASSSDRGLYSRSAYGYTF

clone_size: NA
d_call: TRBD1
v_call: TRBV19
j_call: TRBJ1-1
cdr3_nt: TGTGCCAGTAGGGACAGGGTATGGACTGAAGCTTTCTTT
cdr3_aa: CASRDRVWTEAFF

clone_size: once
d_call: TRBD1
v_call: TRBV7-3
j_call: TRBJ1-2
cdr3_nt: TGTGCCAGCAAACTAATGGGGACAGGAGACTATGGCTACACCTTC
cdr3_aa: CASKLMGTGDYGYTF

clone_size: NA
d_call: NA
v_call: TRBV28
j_call: TRBJ1-1
cdr3_nt: TGTGCCAGCAGTTTTTTGCGCGTAGGGGGACATACTGAAGCTTTCTTT
cdr3_aa: CASSFLRVGGHTEAFF

clone_size: NA
d_call: NA
v_call: TRBV7-2
j_call: TRBJ2-5
cdr3_nt: TGTGCCAGCAGCCCCCAAGGATTCGGGGGAGAGACCCAGTACTTC
cdr3_aa: CASSPQGFGGETQYF

clone_size: NA
d_call: NA
v_call: TRBV4-3
j_call: TRBJ2-3
cdr3_nt: TGCGCCAGCAGCCAAGATCTGACAGATACGCAGTATTTT
cdr3_aa: CASSQDLTDTQYF

clone_size: NA
d_call: TRBD1
v_call: TRBV14
j_call: TRBJ2-3
cdr3_nt: TGTGCCAGCAGCCAAGATCATTGGGGACAGGGATCACAGAATACGCAGTATTTT
cdr3_aa: CASSQDHWGQGSQNTQYF

clone_size: NA
d_call: NA
v_call: TRBV30
j_call: TRBJ2-3
cdr3_nt: TGTGCCTGGAGTGATCCCGGGGGACTCACAGATACGCAGTATTTT
cdr3_aa: CAWSDPGGLTDTQYF

clone_size: NA
d_call: NA
v_call: TRBV19
j_call: TRBJ2-7
cdr3_nt: TGTGCCAGTAGTATAGGCGCAGGGGTCTACGAGCAGTACTTC
cdr3_aa: CASSIGAGVYEQYF

clone_size: NA
d_call: NA
v_call: TRBV18
j_call: TRBJ1-1
cdr3_nt: TGTGCCAGCGTTGCGGCGGTGAGGAACACTGAAGCTTTCTTT
cdr3_aa: CASVAAVRNTEAFF

clone_size: once
d_call: NA
v_call: TRBV6-5
j_call: TRBJ2-7
cdr3_nt: TGTGCCAGCAAAGTGGCACAGTTCGACTACGAGCAGTACTTC
cdr3_aa: CASKVAQFDYEQYF

clone_size: NA
d_call: NA
v_call: TRBV6-5
j_call: TRBJ1-3
cdr3_nt: TGTGCCAGCAGATCACAGGGCTCTGGAAACACCATATATTTT
cdr3_aa: CASRSQGSGNTIYF

clone_size: NA
d_call: NA
v_call: TRBV4-1
j_call: TRBJ2-3
cdr3_nt: TGCGCCAGCAGCCATCCCCTGGCGGGGGCTACGCAGTATTTT
cdr3_aa: CASSHPLAGATQYF